Shown below are 15 T cell receptor beta chains from a single sample sequenced in a study of cytomegalovirus exposure and HLA in healthy donors. The PCR was carried out with 60 Vbeta primers and 13 Jbeta primers. TCRdb keeps only in-frame clones here, not all; method: immunoSEQ multiplex PCR. The sample yields 85,000 to 130,000 clones, more than 75% seen once. Sequences were obtained from PBMCs. The receptors shown here come from a woman aged 40 to 55 in good health and CMV-seronegative.

The table lists this clone with a count of one. The chain combines TRBV5-1 with TRBJ2-3, with TRBD2 matching over 8 bases. The germline V gene has CDR1 SGHRS and CDR2 YFSETQ. This CDR3 spans 18 amino acids. Trimming at V came to 5 bases and at J to 4 bases, leaving 18 bases not matched to a gene. The CDR3 sequence: CASRGQDTGLADSDTQYF. In DNA, the CDR3 is TGCGCCAGCAGAGGGCAAGACACAGGACTAGCCGATTCAGATACGCAGTATTTT.

In DNA, the CDR3 is TGTGCCAGCAGCTTAGGGCTAGCAAGCGAGCAGTACTTC. It specifies CASSLGLASEQYF. The V and J genes are TRBV7-3 and TRBJ2-7; a weak D match, TRBD2 (5 bases). Germline V gene sequence: CDR1 SGHTA, CDR2 FQGTGA. The CDR3 spans 13 residues. The germline V and J ends were trimmed by 2 bases and 6 bases, with 11 bases remaining between them.

This chain joins TRBV5-1 and TRBJ2-2; 7 nucleotides agree with TRBD1. Germline CDR1 SGHRS, CDR2 YFSETQ. The CDR3 is made up of 15 amino acids. After removal of 4 bases from V and 4 bases from J, the junction contained 7 bases not matched to a gene. DNA of the CDR3: TGCGCCAGCAGCCCCGGGACAGCAGGCACCGGGGAGCTGTTTTTT. Its translation is CASSPGTAGTGELFF.

The chain couples TRBV7-8 to TRBJ1-1; no reliable D call. CDR3 length: 15 residues. The germline V gene has CDR1 SGHVS and CDR2 FQNEAQ. Trimming pared 1 base from V and 0 bases from J, leaving 9 bases between. In nucleotides, the CDR3 is TGTGCCAGCAGCTTAGGGCAGACTATGAACACTGAAGCTTTCTTT. Translated, it gives CASSLGQTMNTEAFF.

This clone was observed a few times. The chain is built from TRBV28 and TRBJ1-5; 7 bases map to TRBD1. This CDR3 contains 16 residues. Germline V gives CDR1 MDHEN, CDR2 SYDVKM. Unmatched junction bases numbered 9, after V lost 3 bases and J lost 4 bases. CDR3 nucleotide sequence: TGTGCCAGCAGTTTGACCGGGACAGCCATTAATCAGCCCCAGCATTTT. It specifies CASSLTGTAINQPQHF.

As to this clone: This specimen includes other DNA sequences encoding the same CDR3. The chain employs TRBV28 and TRBJ1-3, with 7 bases matching TRBD1. The length of the CDR3 is 14 residues. Per the germline V gene, CDR1 is MDHEN and CDR2 is SYDVKM. V lost 2 bases to trimming and J lost 4 bases; unmatched junction nucleotides: 2. The CDR3 reads CASSLGGGGNTIYF. As DNA, the CDR3 is TGTGCCAGCAGTTTAGGAGGGGGCGGAAACACCATATATTTT.

This chain links TRBV7-3 with TRBJ2-3; 10 nucleotides line up with TRBD2. The germline V gene has CDR1 SGHTA and CDR2 FQGTGA. V lost 3 bases and J lost 4; bases outside the gene matches: 4. The CDR3 consists of 15 residues. The CDR3 DNA reads as TGTGCCAGCAGCTTCCTAGCGGGAGCCCCAGATACGCAGTATTTT. It specifies CASSFLAGAPDTQYF.

J is TRBJ1-4 and V is TRBV7-2, with D perhaps TRBD1 (6 bases). Trimming stripped 6 bases from V and 3 bases from J, with 20 bases between. The CDR3 contains 17 residues. CDR1 SGHTA and CDR2 FQGNSA come from the germline V gene. This CDR3 reads CASSPRGARTANEKLFF. CDR3 coding DNA: TGTGCCAGCAGTCCCCGGGGGGCGCGGACGGCTAATGAAAAACTGTTTTTT.

The chain links TRBV2 to TRBJ1-5; 9 bases map to TRBD1. This CDR3 is 15 amino acids long. CDR1 is SNHLY, CDR2 FYNNEI, per germline. Trimming took 7 bases from V and 3 from J; bases not matched to a gene: 7. The CDR3 DNA reads TGTGCCAGCACAGATACAGGGGGCCACAATCAGCCCCAGCATTTT. It encodes CASTDTGGHNQPQHF.

The chain is built from TRBV7-3 and TRBJ2-7; D perhaps matches TRBD1 (5 bases). V was pared by 5 bases and J by 1 base, with 12 bases between. The CDR3 covers 14 residues. Per germline, CDR1 SGHTA and CDR2 FQGTGA. The CDR3 loop is CASSHLDNSYEQYF. DNA of the CDR3: TGTGCCAGCAGCCATCTGGACAATTCCTACGAGCAGTACTTC.

The chain recombines TRBV13 with TRBJ2-5, with D possibly matching TRBD2 (5 bases). Per germline, CDR1 PRHDT and CDR2 FYEKMQ (reference sequence). The CDR3 runs to 15 residues. The V end lost 3 bases, the J end lost 3 bases, and 14 bases lay between the germline ends. CDR3 DNA sequence: TGTGCCAGCAGCTTCGGCGGGCCGGGGAAAGAGACCCAGTACTTC. Amino acid sequence: CASSFGGPGKETQYF.

The chain is built from TRBV19 and TRBJ1-1; D is unclear. CDR1 is LNHDA and CDR2 is SQIVND in the germline V gene (reference sequence). This CDR3 comprises 17 residues. The germline V and J ends were trimmed by 3 bases and 1 base, with 18 bases remaining between them. The CDR3 region has the DNA TGTGCCAGTAGTATGGGGAGCTCGGCAGTTAGGAACACTGAAGCTTTCTTT. It codes for CASSMGSSAVRNTEAFF.

Details on this clone: Compared with germline, one end of the junction differs, possibly owing to a read error. The rearrangement links TRBV7-9 to TRBJ2-1, with TRBD2 matching over 11 bases. CDR1 is SEHNR, CDR2 FQNEAQ, per germline (reference sequence). The CDR3 runs to 16 residues. CDR3 DNA sequence: TGTTCCAGCAGCTCAGTACTAGCGGGAGTATGGAATGAGCAGTTCTTC. Translating gives CSSSSVLAGVWNEQFF. Full variable domain (rest looked up from reference TRBV7-9 and TRBJ2-1): DTGVSQNPRHKITKRGQNVTFRCDPISEHNRLYWYRQTLGQGPEFLTYFQNEAQLEKSRLLSDRFSAERPKGSFSTLEIQRTEQGDSAMYLCSSSSVLAGVWNEQFFGPGTRLTVL.

The V call is TRBV15, the J call TRBJ2-2, with 10 bases lining up with TRBD1. CDR1 and CDR2 (germline): LNHNV, YYDKDF (reference sequence). V was pared by 1 base and J by 1 base, with 12 bases of the junction left unmatched. This CDR3 region has 20 residues. CDR3 bases: TGTGCCACCAGCAGAGCCCTGGGACAGGGGCTATCTTTGAACACCGGGGAGCTGTTTTTT. Protein sequence: CATSRALGQGLSLNTGELFF.

The chain employs TRBV4-3 and TRBJ2-1; tentatively, D is TRBD1 (6 bases). Trimming took off 1 base at V and 10 bases at J, with 14 bases between the two ends. CDR3 size: 14 residues. Germline values: CDR1 LGHNA, CDR2 YSLEER. The CDR3 spells CASSQAYREREQFF. The CDR3 DNA is TGCGCCAGCAGCCAAGCCTACAGGGAACGAGAGCAGTTCTTC.